The rows below give T cell receptor beta chains drawn from one sample of a study of blood T cell repertoires in COVID-19. Generated by immunoSEQ multiplex PCR, the TCRdb table keeps only in-frame clones and is missing some. The data contain over 250,000 clones, about 87% of them seen just once; the ten biggest clones take up less than 3%. Specimen: PBMCs or T cells enriched from blood (not recorded which). The receptors here all came from a woman in her forties or fifties who had recovered from COVID-19. CDR3s include the opening cysteine and the closing phenylalanine or tryptophan. Fields, in order: clone size, D gene, V gene, J gene, CDR3 DNA, CDR3 protein. D genes are given only for firm matches. The size field is filled for only some rows; it gives once, few, many or a size class.

once	TRBD2	TRBV11-3	TRBJ2-3	TGTGCCAGCAGCTTAGATGGGACTAGTCCTGATACGCAGTATTTT	CASSLDGTSPDTQYF
NA	TRBD2	TRBV7-9	TRBJ2-1	TGTGCCAGCAGCCGGACTAGCGGGAGGCCCAATGAGCAGTTCTTC	CASSRTSGRPNEQFF
NA	TRBD1	TRBV7-9	TRBJ1-6	TGTGCCAGCATTGACAGGGGGTACTCACCCCTCCACTTT	CASIDRGYSPLHF
NA	TRBD2	TRBV19	TRBJ2-5	TGTGCCAGTAGTATTCCCCGAGTGGGTAGCGGGACAGAGACCCAGTACTTC	CASSIPRVGSGTETQYF
NA	NA	TRBV7-8	TRBJ1-2	TGTGCCAGCAGCTTAGCTTCACAGGGCTACACCTTC	CASSLASQGYTF
few	NA	TRBV19	TRBJ1-1	TGTGCCACCTCTCCGGTTGGGCGGAACACTGAAGCTTTCTTT	CATSPVGRNTEAFF
few	NA	TRBV5-8	TRBJ1-3	TGTGCCAGCAGGCCCGGGACACCCAACTCTGGAAACACCATATATTTT	CASRPGTPNSGNTIYF
NA	TRBD1	TRBV5-1	TRBJ1-1	TGCGCCAGCAGCTTGGTGGGACAGACTACCGAAGCTTTCTTT	CASSLVGQTTEAFF
NA	NA	TRBV28	TRBJ1-5	TGTGCCAGCAAGCGGGCCAATAGCAATCAGCCCCAGCATTTT	CASKRANSNQPQHF
NA	TRBD2	TRBV3-1/TRBV3-2	TRBJ2-5	TGTGCCAGCAGCCTCCGACTAGCGGGGCAAGAGACCCAGTACTTC	CASSLRLAGQETQYF
once	TRBD2	TRBV4-2	TRBJ2-1	TGTGCCAGCAGCCATCAGTGGACTAGCGGGACAGAGCAGTTCTTC	CASSHQWTSGTEQFF
NA	TRBD2	TRBV27	TRBJ2-1	TGTGCCAGCAGCGGACAGGGGACTAGCGGGAGTTCCTACAATGAGCAGTTCTTC	CASSGQGTSGSSYNEQFF
NA	TRBD2	TRBV7-2	TRBJ2-5	TGTGCCAGCAGCTTAGGTGGAGCGGGAGTTGAGACCCAGTACTTC	CASSLGGAGVETQYF
NA	TRBD1	TRBV5-5	TRBJ2-1	TGTGCCAGCAGCTTGGCGGACAGGGAATACAATGAGCAGTTCTTC	CASSLADREYNEQFF
NA	NA	TRBV2	TRBJ2-2	TGTGCCAGCAGTGTACAGGACACCGGGGAGCTGTTTTTT	CASSVQDTGELFF
NA	NA	TRBV6-5	TRBJ1-6	TGTGCCAGCAGTTACGAAGGGGTATCACCCCTCCACTTT	CASSYEGVSPLHF
NA	NA	TRBV5-1	TRBJ2-7	TGCGCCAGCAGCTTGGCAGGGGTGTACGAGCAGTACTTC	CASSLAGVYEQYF
once	TRBD1	TRBV28	TRBJ1-5	TGTGCCAGCAGTCTCGGACAGGGCAGTGGAAATCAGCCCCAGCATTTT	CASSLGQGSGNQPQHF
NA	TRBD1	TRBV24-1	TRBJ1-5	TGTGCCACCAGTGATGACCAACCAGACAGGGACAATCAGCCCCAGCATTTT	CATSDDQPDRDNQPQHF
NA	NA	TRBV5-1	TRBJ2-7	TGCGCCAGCACCCCGGGGGGCGGGAACTACGAGCAGTACTTC	CASTPGGGNYEQYF
few	TRBD1	TRBV28	TRBJ1-2	TGTGCCAGCAGTTTAAGGGGGACAGCCTATGGCTACACCTTC	CASSLRGTAYGYTF
NA	NA	TRBV9	TRBJ1-4	TGTGCCAGCAGCCCTCGAAGCGGAAGTGAAAAACTGTTTTTT	CASSPRSGSEKLFF
NA	TRBD2	TRBV5-1	TRBJ2-2	TGCGCCAGCAGCTTGGAGCTAGCGGGAGGCACCGGGGAGCTGTTTTTT	CASSLELAGGTGELFF
NA	NA	TRBV30	TRBJ1-3	TGTGCCTGGAGTTCAGGGTCCGGAAACACCATATATTTT	CAWSSGSGNTIYF
NA	TRBD1	TRBV11-3	TRBJ2-1	TGTGCCAGCAGCTGGGCGGGACAGGGGAGACATGAGCAGTTCTTC	CASSWAGQGRHEQFF
NA	NA	TRBV7-6	TRBJ2-1	TGTGCCAGCAGCTTCCTAACAGGGAGTCTTGAGCAGTTCTTC	CASSFLTGSLEQFF
NA	TRBD1	TRBV11-2	TRBJ2-2	TGTGCCAGCAGCTCTGGGACAGGGGTCGGGGAGCTGTTTTTT	CASSSGTGVGELFF
NA	NA	TRBV2	TRBJ1-2	TGTGCCAGCACACTCCAGGAAACTAACTATGGCTACACCTTC	CASTLQETNYGYTF
NA	TRBD1	TRBV6-2/TRBV6-3	TRBJ2-2	TGTGCCAGCAGTTACGTTACAGGGGCTCTGGGCGGGGAGCTGTTTTTT	CASSYVTGALGGELFF
few	NA	TRBV28	TRBJ2-2	TGTGCCAGCAGTCCCGGAGATCGGTTGAACACCGGGGAGCTGTTTTTT	CASSPGDRLNTGELFF
NA	NA	TRBV27	TRBJ1-4	TGTGCCAGCAGTTTAACCAGACTAAATGAAAAACTGTTTTTT	CASSLTRLNEKLFF
NA	NA	TRBV11-2	TRBJ2-3	TGTGCCAGCAGCCCCTCCGGGGGAAAGGCAGATACGCAGTATTTT	CASSPSGGKADTQYF
NA	NA	TRBV6-5	TRBJ2-5	TGTGCCAGCAGTTTAGACTTCGCCCGTGGTGGAGAGACCCAGTACTTC	CASSLDFARGGETQYF